This paragraph covers one TCR beta chain sequence. Antigen: not known. The entry originates in a study of OX40 agonist ivuxolimab in advanced cancers. Study-level findings and limits: Certain nonresponders likewise exhibited a low normalized T-cell clonal expansion.

This CDR3 has 12 residues. Germline V CDR1 and CDR2: LNHDA, SQIVND (reference sequence). The V end was cut by 5 bases, the J end by 4 bases, with 7 bases between. Only in-frame clones appear in the TCRdb table, and some are missing; sequencing was by immunoSEQ multiplex PCR. Found here are around 83,000 clones, 88% of them singletons; the top ten hold roughly 4.5%. Samples of blood were obtained at baseline, on cycle 4 day 1, and on cycle 7 day 1. This TCR came from an adult with an advanced solid tumor such as melanoma, head and neck, liver or kidney cancer. Specimen: CD4+ or CD8+ T cells sorted from blood, collected in a trial of the OX40 agonist ivuxolimab. This chain connects TRBV19 to TRBJ2-3; D unclear. The CDR3 region is CASSLNADTQYF. For the CDR3, the DNA is TGTGCCAGTAGTCTGAATGCAGATACGCAGTATTTT.